The 29 T cell receptor beta chains listed next were all sequenced from one sample in a study of blood T cells in healthy people across ages. The authors ran a second PCR of 7 to 11 cycles using a sample-barcoded 5' primer and a J-beta primer mix. TCRdb re-analysed the 5' RACE reads in MiXCR, keeping a single row per CDR3 protein. The sample yields approximately 810,000 distinct CDR3 sequences, 35% to 40% seen once. Sample: blood. These receptors originate from a man between 18 and 35 years old in good health.

This clonotype was picked up a small number of times. The chain combines TRBV6-1 with TRBJ2-5, with TRBD1 matching 10 bases. The better agreement between TRBJ2-7 and the DNA end casts doubt on the J call. This CDR3 is 16 amino acids long. Germline V gives CDR1 MNHNS, CDR2 SASEGT. In DNA, the CDR3 is TGTGCCAGCAGTCAGGGGACAGGGGTTTTCTTGGGCGAGCAGTACTTC. Translation: CASSQGTGVFLGEQYF.

For the CDR3, the DNA is TGTGCCAGCAGCCCCCAGGGCTTAAGAAATGAGCAGTTCTTC. It specifies CASSPQGLRNEQFF. The chain uses TRBV3-1 and TRBJ2-1; possible D gene TRBD1, 5 bases. The V end lost 4 bases, the J end lost 7 bases, and 14 bases lay between the germline ends. Germline V gene lookup returns CDR1 LGHDT and CDR2 YNNKEL (reference sequence). The CDR3 contains 14 residues.

J is TRBJ2-4 and V is TRBV10-2; 8 bases align to TRBD2. Germline-derived CDR1 and CDR2 are WSHSY and SAAADI. V lost 6 bases to trimming and J lost 8 bases; unmatched junction nucleotides: 6. The CDR3 is 13 amino acids. The CDR3: CASRVGGEDIQYF. DNA of the CDR3: TGCGCCAGCAGAGTCGGGGGGGAAGACATTCAGTACTTC.

This clonotype was seen many times. The V gene is TRBV7-2, the J gene TRBJ2-3; 16 nucleotides agree with TRBD2. V trimming: 3 bases; J trimming: 5 bases; junction bases outside the gene matches: 5. The CDR3 spans 17 residues. The germline V gene has CDR1 SGHTA and CDR2 FQGNSA. This CDR3 reads CASSLGTSGGAIDTQYF. The CDR3 DNA is TGTGCCAGCAGCTTGGGGACTAGCGGGGGGGCCATAGATACGCAGTATTTT.

This clonotype was seen many times. The chain uses TRBV29-1 and TRBJ2-3, with D uncertain. The CDR3 consists of 13 residues. CDR1 SQVTM and CDR2 ANQGSEA come from the germline V gene. The ends were cut back, 4 bases at V and 1 base at J, with 9 bases in the middle. CDR3 DNA: TGCAGCGTTGGTGTTGAGGGCACAGATACGCAGTATTTT. Translated: CSVGVEGTDTQYF.

The chain uses TRBV20-1 and TRBJ1-1; TRBD1 agrees at 7 bases. The J segment lost 1 base and the V segment lost 2 bases, leaving 4 bases of the junction unmatched. This CDR3 spans 14 amino acids. From germline, CDR1 is DFQATT and CDR2 SNEGSKA (reference sequence). The CDR3 nucleotides are TGCAGTGCTAGAAGGGGACAGACGAACACTGAAGCTTTCTTT. Encoded protein: CSARRGQTNTEAFF.

This clonotype was seen many times. The chain has TRBV7-2 and TRBJ2-3, with D maybe TRBD2 (5 bases). The CDR3 loop spans 15 amino acids. V was shortened by 5 bases and J by 4 bases, with 16 bases between the two germline ends. Germline CDR1 SGHTA, CDR2 FQGNSA. CDR3 nucleotide sequence: TGTGCCAGCAGCCCCCTCGGCGACTACGCAGATACGCAGTATTTT. Residues: CASSPLGDYADTQYF. The full variable domain, its missing parts supplied by reference TRBV7-2 and TRBJ2-3, is GAGVSQSPSNKVTEKGKDVELRCDPISGHTALYWYRQSLGQGLEFLIYFQGNSAPDKSGLPSDRFSAERTGGSVSTLTIQRTQQEDSAVYLCASSPLGDYADTQYFGPGTRLTVL.

With regard to this clonotype: Since the CDR3 does not end with the conserved phenylalanine or tryptophan, this likely comes from a read error. The genes are TRBV6-5 and TRBJ2-5, with 7 positions matching TRBD2. Germline values: CDR1 MNHEY, CDR2 SVGAGI. This CDR3 region has 17 residues. V dropped 0 bases and J dropped 11; count of bases not matched to a gene: 18. CDR3 bases: TGTGCCAGCAGTTACTCGAGTTGGGCTAGCGGAATGGGTGAGCAGTACTTG. This gives the protein CASSYSSWASGMGEQYL.

V gene TRBV6-2 or TRBV6-3 combines with J gene TRBJ2-3, with TRBD2 as a possible D gene (6 bases). The germline V gene encodes CDR1 MNHEY and CDR2 SVGEGT. Trimming cost V 1 base and J 2 bases, with 16 bases left between them. The CDR3 is 17 amino acids. The DNA for the CDR3 is TGTGCCAGCAGTTACTGGACGAGGCGGGGTAACACAGATACGCAGTATTTT. Translated, it gives CASSYWTRRGNTDTQYF.

The J gene is TRBJ2-1, the V gene TRBV20-1; D gene uncertain. The end of the DNA is better explained by TRBJ2-7, so the J call may be wrong. This CDR3 region has 13 residues. In germline, CDR1 is DFQATT, CDR2 SNEGSKA (reference sequence). The CDR3 sequence: CSVGRSSYNEQYF. Written as DNA, the CDR3 is TGCAGTGTAGGCAGGAGCTCCTACAATGAGCAGTACTTC.

The CDR3 bases are TGCGCCAGCAGGTTCGCAGCGGCGCAAGAGACCCAGTACTTC. This sequence encodes CASRFAAAQETQYF. This sequence joins TRBV5-1 and TRBJ2-5, with D perhaps matching TRBD2 (5 bases). V was shortened by 5 bases and J by 2 bases, with 13 bases between the two germline ends. Germline loops: CDR1 SGHRS, CDR2 YFSETQ. The CDR3 runs to 14 residues.

Many counts were recorded for this clonotype. This chain links TRBV2 with TRBJ1-2; D not certain. The length of the CDR3 is 15 residues. The germline gives CDR1 SNHLY, CDR2 FYNNEI. V was trimmed by 5 bases and J by 4 bases, leaving 17 bases between them. DNA of the CDR3: TGTGCCAGCAGTACCTCATACGGTTCCTCCTATGGCTACACCTTC. This gives the protein CASSTSYGSSYGYTF.

The V gene is TRBV5-1, the J gene TRBJ2-5, with D hard to call. Matching the DNA end better, TRBJ2-7 makes the J call doubtful. Germline V gene lookup returns CDR1 SGHRS and CDR2 YFSETQ. The CDR3 runs to 14 residues. CDR3 residues: CASSAQGVGYEQYF. CDR3 bases: TGCGCCAGCAGCGCCCAAGGAGTGGGGTACGAGCAGTACTTC.

At least ten counts were recorded for this clonotype. The rearrangement links TRBV24-1 to TRBJ2-5; D perhaps matches TRBD1 (6 bases). The CDR3 loop spans 16 amino acids. V gave up 3 bases and J gave up 2 bases, with 15 bases separating them. Germline loops: CDR1 KGHDR, CDR2 SFDVKD. The CDR3 DNA is TGTGCCACCAGTGATCGGCCGGGACACCGACAAGAGACCCAGTACTTC. Translation: CATSDRPGHRQETQYF.

With respect to this clonotype: It may be a read error: a sequence one base away is much more abundant. The rearrangement links TRBV6-5 to TRBJ2-1; tentatively, D is TRBD2 (6 bases). Germline CDR1 is MNHEY and CDR2 is SVGAGI. This CDR3 has 14 amino acids. V lost 4 bases and J lost 13, with 20 bases in between. Here the CDR3 DNA reads TGTGCCAGCAGTTCCGGACTACTCCGGGGGACCCAGTTCTTC. Protein sequence: CASSSGLLRGTQFF.

This clonotype occurred a few times. This chain uses TRBV5-6 with TRBJ2-1; D is perhaps TRBD2 (5 bases). The germline CDR1 and CDR2 sequences are SGHDT and YYEEEE. The CDR3 is made up of 15 amino acids. Trimming stripped 4 bases from V and 7 bases from J, with 18 bases between. CDR3 protein: CASSPDWAGGNEQFF. The DNA of the CDR3 is TGTGCCAGCAGCCCGGATTGGGCAGGCGGGAATGAGCAGTTCTTC. Filled out from reference TRBV5-6 and TRBJ2-1, the complete variable domain reads DAGVTQSPTHLIKTRGQQVTLRCSPKSGHDTVSWYQQALGQGPQFIFQYYEEEERQRGNFPDRFSGHQFPNYSSELNVNALLLGDSALYLCASSPDWAGGNEQFFGPGTRLTVL.

The V and J genes are TRBV7-2 and TRBJ2-1; 8 nucleotides line up with TRBD1. The CDR3 totals 17 residues. The V and J ends lost 5 bases and 5 bases, in that order; junction bases with no gene match: 14. Per the germline V gene, CDR1 is SGHTA and CDR2 is FQGNSA. The CDR3 bases are TGTGCCAGCAGCCCCCCCGTCGGACAGGGACTCCACAATGAGCAGTTCTTC. It specifies CASSPPVGQGLHNEQFF.

The V and J genes are TRBV4-2 and TRBJ2-7; D gene uncertain. V lost 0 bases to trimming and J lost 3 bases, with 21 bases between them. Germline V gives CDR1 LGHNA, CDR2 YNFKEQ. The CDR3 totals 18 residues. In nucleotides, the CDR3 is TGTGCCAGCAGCCAAGATTTAGGGCAGGTACAGAGGCTCTACGAGCAGTACTTC. This translates into CASSQDLGQVQRLYEQYF.

This clonotype was observed a few times. The chain uses TRBV7-2 and TRBJ2-1, with a tentative D call TRBD1 (6 bases). CDR3 length: 16 residues. V lost 0 bases and J 4 bases, leaving 13 bases between the germline ends. Per the germline V gene, CDR1 is SGHTA and CDR2 is FQGNSA. The CDR3 DNA reads TGTGCCAGCAGCTTAGCGACAGGAGAACGTTACAATGAGCAGTTCTTC. Amino acid sequence: CASSLATGERYNEQFF.

This clonotype was picked up many times. The V call is TRBV12-3 or TRBV12-4, the J call TRBJ2-1; D might be TRBD1 or TRBD2, each matching 5 bases. CDR3 length equals 17 residues. The V end was cut by 5 bases, the J end by 1 base, with 18 bases between. Here the CDR3 DNA reads TGTGCCAGCAGTCTCCGAGGGGTGGGCAGGTCCTACAATGAGCAGTTCTTC. Its protein product is CASSLRGVGRSYNEQFF.

This clonotype has just a few counts. A read error is possible here, since a much larger clone lies one base away. The chain couples TRBV5-8 to TRBJ2-1, with no clear D. CDR1 is SGHTS, CDR2 YDEGEE, per germline. The V gene lost 4 bases and the J gene lost 7 bases, with 9 bases spanning the gap. The CDR3 contains 12 residues. CDR3 nucleotide sequence: TGTGCCAGCAGCCCCGGGTGGAATGAGCAGTTCTTC. It encodes CASSPGWNEQFF. Complete variable domain (other parts from reference TRBV5-8 and TRBJ2-1): EAGVTQSPTHLIKTRGQQATLRCSPISGHTSVYWYQQALGLGLQFLLWYDEGEERNRGNFPPRFSGRQFPNYSSELNVNALELEDSALYLCASSPGWNEQFFGPGTRLTVL.

This clonotype was counted a few times. The V call is TRBV4-1, the J call TRBJ1-5, with D unresolved. V shed 3 bases and J shed 2 bases, with 8 bases lying between them. CDR1 MGHRA and CDR2 YSYEKL come from the germline V gene. The CDR3 has 14 residues. The CDR3 DNA sequence: TGCGCCAGCAGCCAGCTGGTGGGCAATCAGCCCCAGCATTTT. Protein product: CASSQLVGNQPQHF.

This clonotype was seen a single time. V gene TRBV25-1 combines with J gene TRBJ2-3; perhaps TRBD1 as D (6 bases). CDR3 length: 15 residues. CDR1 and CDR2 (germline): MGHDK, SYGVNS. Trimming cost V 4 bases and J 2 bases, with 13 bases left between them. CDR3: CASSASGVATDTQYF. The CDR3 bases are TGTGCCAGCAGTGCCTCAGGGGTAGCCACAGATACGCAGTATTTT. The whole variable domain, remainder taken from reference TRBV25-1 and TRBJ2-3, is EADIYQTPRYLVIGTGKKITLECSQTMGHDKMYWYQQDPGMELHLIHYSYGVNSTEKGDLSSESTVSRIRTEHFPLTLESARPSHTSQYLCASSASGVATDTQYFGPGTRLTVL.

The chain recombines TRBV12-3 or TRBV12-4 with TRBJ1-1, with D tentatively TRBD1 (6 bases). There are 14 residues in the CDR3. V was cut by 5 bases and J by 7 bases, with 17 bases left in between. The CDR3 is CASSPSGGGSEAFF. In DNA, the CDR3 is TGTGCCAGCAGTCCGTCCGGGGGCGGGAGTGAAGCTTTCTTT.

Turning to this clonotype: Germline and junction disagree at one end, which may indicate a read error. The J gene is TRBJ2-5, the V gene TRBV4-2; perhaps TRBD2 as D (7 bases). Germline V gives CDR1 LGHNA, CDR2 YNFKEQ. CDR3 length: 15 amino acids. The CDR3 region is CASSQGHPGRDIQNF. The CDR3 region has the DNA TGTGCCAGCAGCCAGGGACACCCGGGGAGGGACATTCAGAACTTC.

V is TRBV9 and J is TRBJ2-3; TRBD2 matches 10 bases. V lost 3 bases to trimming and J lost 2 bases; unmatched junction nucleotides: 6. Germline V gene lookup returns CDR1 SGDLS and CDR2 YYNGEE. The CDR3 contains 16 residues. The CDR3 coding sequence is TGTGCCAGCAGCGCTAGCGGGGGCGAACTCACAGATACGCAGTATTTT. It translates to CASSASGGELTDTQYF.

The chain recombines TRBV10-3 with TRBJ2-2; D is unresolved. The CDR3 is 15 residues long. The germline gives CDR1 ENHRY, CDR2 SYGVKD. V gave up 3 bases and J gave up 6 bases, with 14 bases separating them. The CDR3 protein is CAISDRLGEAGELFF. The CDR3 region has the DNA TGTGCCATCAGTGACAGGCTAGGAGAGGCCGGGGAGCTGTTTTTT.

The chain uses TRBV24-1 and TRBJ2-1, with a possible D match to TRBD2 (5 bases). Germline loops: CDR1 KGHDR, CDR2 SFDVKD. CDR3 length: 16 residues. Deletions cut 1 base from V and 4 bases from J, with 13 bases between. In nucleotides, the CDR3 is TGTGCCACCAGTGATTTTGGACGGGGTGCTTACAATGAGCAGTTCTTC. Translated: CATSDFGRGAYNEQFF.

J is TRBJ2-2 and V is TRBV12-3 or TRBV12-4; D is unclear. This CDR3 has 14 amino acids. Trimming shortened V by 4 bases and J by 5 bases, and 11 bases separated the two germline ends. The CDR3 is CASSSTGLTGELFF. CDR3 DNA sequence: TGTGCCAGCAGTTCCACCGGGTTAACCGGGGAGCTGTTTTTT.